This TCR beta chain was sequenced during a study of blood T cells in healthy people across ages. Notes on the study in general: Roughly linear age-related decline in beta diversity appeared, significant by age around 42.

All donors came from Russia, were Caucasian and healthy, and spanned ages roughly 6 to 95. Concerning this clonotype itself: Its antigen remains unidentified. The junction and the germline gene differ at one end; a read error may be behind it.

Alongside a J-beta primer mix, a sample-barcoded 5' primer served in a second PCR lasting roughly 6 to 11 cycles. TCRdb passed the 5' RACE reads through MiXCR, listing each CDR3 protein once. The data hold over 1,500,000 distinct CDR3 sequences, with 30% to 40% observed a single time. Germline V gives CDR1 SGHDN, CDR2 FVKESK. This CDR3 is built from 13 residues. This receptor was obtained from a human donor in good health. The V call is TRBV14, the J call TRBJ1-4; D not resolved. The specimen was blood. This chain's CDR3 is CASSQVVLEKLLF. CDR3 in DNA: TGTGCCAGCAGCCAAGTCGTTCTTGAAAAACTGTTGTTT.